The source of this T cell receptor (beta chain) is a study of cytomegalovirus exposure and HLA in healthy donors. Study in general: The early release's HLA-typed donors yielded approximately 81 million unique TCRs. Overall study results and limits: Another analysis was done later, and it associated 17,000 or so TCR beta sequences with HLA alleles at 0.05 false discovery rate. Presence/absence analyses supposed approximately even sequencing depth among donors. Upon later analysis, HLA-associated TCR beta chains proved more clonally expanded than other, equally common chains.

Germline trimming cut 6 bases from V and 3 bases from J; bases unmatched to any gene: 9. Germline assignment: CDR1 SNHLY and CDR2 FYNNEI. This CDR3 region has 15 residues. A note on this clone: Its specificity is unknown.

The PCR ran on 60 Vbeta and 13 Jbeta primers. The method was immunoSEQ multiplex PCR; TCRdb's version includes in-frame clones alone and lacks a portion of them. The profile shows 250,000 to 350,000 clones, around nine tenths of them singletons. The genes are TRBV2 and TRBJ2-5, with 8 positions matching TRBD2. The sequencing sample was made of PBMCs. This receptor was taken from a woman between 18 and 29 years old in good health and CMV-seronegative. Here the CDR3 DNA reads TGTGCCAGCAGGAAAGCGGGGGTAGCGGAAGAGACCCAGTACTTC. Translation: CASRKAGVAEETQYF. The full variable domain, its missing parts supplied by reference TRBV2 and TRBJ2-5, is EPEVTQTPSHQVTQMGQEVILRCVPISNHLYFYWYRQILGQKVEFLVSFYNNEISEKSEIFDDQFSVERPDGSNFTLKIRSTKLEDSAMYFCASRKAGVAEETQYFGPGTRLLVL.